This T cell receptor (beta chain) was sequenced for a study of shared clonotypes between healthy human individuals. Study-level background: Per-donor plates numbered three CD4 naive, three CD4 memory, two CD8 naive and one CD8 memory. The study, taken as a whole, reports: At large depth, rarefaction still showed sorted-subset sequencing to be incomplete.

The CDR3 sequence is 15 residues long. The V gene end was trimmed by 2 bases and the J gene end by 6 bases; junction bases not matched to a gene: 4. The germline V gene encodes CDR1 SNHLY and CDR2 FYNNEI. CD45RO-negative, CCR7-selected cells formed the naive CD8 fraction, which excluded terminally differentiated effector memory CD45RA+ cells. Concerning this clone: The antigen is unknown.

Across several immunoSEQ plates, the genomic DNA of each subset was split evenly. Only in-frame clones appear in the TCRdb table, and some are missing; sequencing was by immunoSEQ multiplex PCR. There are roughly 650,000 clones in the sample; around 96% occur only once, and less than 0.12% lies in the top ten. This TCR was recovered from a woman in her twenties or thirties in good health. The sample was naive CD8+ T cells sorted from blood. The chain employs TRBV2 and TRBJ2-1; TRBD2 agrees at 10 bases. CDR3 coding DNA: TGTGCCAGCAGTGAACTAGCGGGAGTTGCCAATGAGCAGTTCTTC. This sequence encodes CASSELAGVANEQFF.